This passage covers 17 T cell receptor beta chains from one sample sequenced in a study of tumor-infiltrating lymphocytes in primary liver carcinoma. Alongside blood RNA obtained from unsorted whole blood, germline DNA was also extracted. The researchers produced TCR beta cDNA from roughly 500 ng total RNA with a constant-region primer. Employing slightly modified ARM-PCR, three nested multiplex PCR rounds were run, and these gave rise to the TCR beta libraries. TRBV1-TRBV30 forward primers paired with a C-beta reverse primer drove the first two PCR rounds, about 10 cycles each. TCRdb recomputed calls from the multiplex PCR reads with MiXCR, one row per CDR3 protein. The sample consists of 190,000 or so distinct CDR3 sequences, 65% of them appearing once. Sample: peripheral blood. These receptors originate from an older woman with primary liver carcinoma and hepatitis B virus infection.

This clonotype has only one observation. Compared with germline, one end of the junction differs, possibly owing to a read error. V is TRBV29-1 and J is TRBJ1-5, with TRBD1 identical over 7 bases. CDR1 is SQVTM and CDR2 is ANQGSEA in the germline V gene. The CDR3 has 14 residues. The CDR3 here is CRVSSGQTNHPQHF. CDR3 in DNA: TGCAGAGTTTCGTCGGGACAGACCAATCACCCCCAGCATTTT.

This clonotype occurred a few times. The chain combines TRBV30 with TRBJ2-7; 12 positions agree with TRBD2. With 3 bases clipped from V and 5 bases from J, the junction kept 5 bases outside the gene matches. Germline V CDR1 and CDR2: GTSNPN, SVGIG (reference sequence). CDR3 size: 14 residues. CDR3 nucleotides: TGTGCCTGGAGCGGACTAGCGGGATCTGACGAGCAGTACTTC. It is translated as CAWSGLAGSDEQYF.

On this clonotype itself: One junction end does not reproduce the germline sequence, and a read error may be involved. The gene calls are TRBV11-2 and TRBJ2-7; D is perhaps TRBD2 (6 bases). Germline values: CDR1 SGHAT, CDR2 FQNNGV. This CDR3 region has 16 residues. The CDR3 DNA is TGTGCCAGCAGATCAGGAAGGGGATTCGTATACGCGGGGCAGAACTTC. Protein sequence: CASRSGRGFVYAGQNF.

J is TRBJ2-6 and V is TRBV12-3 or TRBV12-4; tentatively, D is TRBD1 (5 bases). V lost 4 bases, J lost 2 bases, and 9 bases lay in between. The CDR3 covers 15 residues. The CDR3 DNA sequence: TGTGCCAGCAGTTCCAGGGTAACTGGGGCCAACGTCCTGACTTTC. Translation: CASSSRVTGANVLTF.

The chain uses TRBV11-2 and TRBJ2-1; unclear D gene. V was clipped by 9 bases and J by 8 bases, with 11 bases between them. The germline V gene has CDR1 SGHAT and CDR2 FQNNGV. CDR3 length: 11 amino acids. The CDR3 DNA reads TGTGCCAGAAGATTAATAGATGAGCAGTTCTTC. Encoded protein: CARRLIDEQFF. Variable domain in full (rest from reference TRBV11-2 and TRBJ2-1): EAGVAQSPRYKIIEKRQSVAFWCNPISGHATLYWYQQILGQGPKLLIQFQNNGVVDDSQLPKDRFSAERLKGVDSTLKIQPAKLEDSAVYLCARRLIDEQFFGPGTRLTVL.

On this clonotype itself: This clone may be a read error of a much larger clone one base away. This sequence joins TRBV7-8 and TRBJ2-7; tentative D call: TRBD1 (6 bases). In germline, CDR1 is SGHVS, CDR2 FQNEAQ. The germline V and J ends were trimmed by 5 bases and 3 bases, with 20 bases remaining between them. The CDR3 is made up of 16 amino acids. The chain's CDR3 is CASSQARDKYGYEQYF. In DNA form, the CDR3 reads TGTGCCAGCAGCCAAGCCCGGGACAAATATGGCTACGAGCAGTACTTC.

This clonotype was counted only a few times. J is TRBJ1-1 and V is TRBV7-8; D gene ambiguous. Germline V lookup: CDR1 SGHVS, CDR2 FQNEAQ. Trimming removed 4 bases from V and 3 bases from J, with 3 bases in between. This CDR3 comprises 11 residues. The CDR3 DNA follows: TGTGCCAGCAGCTCCCACACTGAAGCTTTCTTT. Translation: CASSSHTEAFF.

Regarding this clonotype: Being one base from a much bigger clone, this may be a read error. The CDR3 DNA is TGTGCCGGCAGCCGAGACAGGGGAAGAGGCAAGCAGTACTTC. Encoded protein: CAGSRDRGRGKQYF. The V call is TRBV11-2, the J call TRBJ2-7; TRBD1 agrees at 8 bases. Germline-derived CDR1 and CDR2 are SGHAT and FQNNGV. The CDR3 length is 14 residues. The whole variable domain, filled in from reference TRBV11-2 and TRBJ2-7, reads EAGVAQSPRYKIIEKRQSVAFWCNPISGHATLYWYQQILGQGPKLLIQFQNNGVVDDSQLPKDRFSAERLKGVDSTLKIQPAKLEDSAVYLCAGSRDRGRGKQYFGPGTRLTVT.

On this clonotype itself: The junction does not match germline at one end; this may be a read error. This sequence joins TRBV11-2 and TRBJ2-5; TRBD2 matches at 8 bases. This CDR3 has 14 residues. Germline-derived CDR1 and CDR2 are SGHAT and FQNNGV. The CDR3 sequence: CASSFYQAGETHYF. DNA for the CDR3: TGTGCAAGTAGCTTCTACCAAGCGGGAGAGACCCACTACTTC.

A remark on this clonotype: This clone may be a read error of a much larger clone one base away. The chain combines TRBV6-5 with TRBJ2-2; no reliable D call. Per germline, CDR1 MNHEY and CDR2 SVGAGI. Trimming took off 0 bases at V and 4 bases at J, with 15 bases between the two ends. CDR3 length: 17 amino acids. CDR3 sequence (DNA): TGTGCCAGCAGTTACTCCCCATCGGGTATGCGCACCGGGGAGCTGTTTTTT. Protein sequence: CASSYSPSGMRTGELFF.

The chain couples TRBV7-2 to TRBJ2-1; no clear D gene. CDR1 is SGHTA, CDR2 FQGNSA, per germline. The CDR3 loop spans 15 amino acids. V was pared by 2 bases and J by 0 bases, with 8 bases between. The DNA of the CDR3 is TGTGCCAGCAGCTTAACCCAGAGCTCCTACAATGAGCAGTTCTTC. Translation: CASSLTQSSYNEQFF.

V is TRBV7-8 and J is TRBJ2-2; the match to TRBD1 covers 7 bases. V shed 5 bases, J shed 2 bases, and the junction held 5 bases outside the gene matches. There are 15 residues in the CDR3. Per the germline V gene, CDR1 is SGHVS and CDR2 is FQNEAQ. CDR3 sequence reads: CASSHRGPNTGELFF. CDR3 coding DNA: TGTGCCAGCAGCCACAGGGGACCCAACACCGGGGAGCTGTTTTTT.

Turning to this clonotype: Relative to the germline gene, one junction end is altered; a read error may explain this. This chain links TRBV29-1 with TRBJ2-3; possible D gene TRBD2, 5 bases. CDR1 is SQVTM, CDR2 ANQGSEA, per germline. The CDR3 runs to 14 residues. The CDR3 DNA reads TGTAGCGTTGTCCGGGTCTATAGCATAGATACGCAGTATTTT. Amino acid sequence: CSVVRVYSIDTQYF.

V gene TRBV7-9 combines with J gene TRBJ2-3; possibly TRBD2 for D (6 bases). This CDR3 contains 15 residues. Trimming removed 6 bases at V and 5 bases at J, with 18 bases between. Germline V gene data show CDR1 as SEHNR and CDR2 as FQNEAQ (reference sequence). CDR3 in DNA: TGTGCCAGCAGATTAACCGGGATTAGCGGAGATACGCAGTATTTT. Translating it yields CASRLTGISGDTQYF.

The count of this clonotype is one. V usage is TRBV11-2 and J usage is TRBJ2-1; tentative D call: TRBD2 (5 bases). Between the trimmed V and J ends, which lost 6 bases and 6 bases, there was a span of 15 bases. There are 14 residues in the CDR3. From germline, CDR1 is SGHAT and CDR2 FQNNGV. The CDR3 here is CASSLLASFNEQFF. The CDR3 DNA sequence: TGTGCCAGCAGTTTATTGGCTAGCTTCAATGAGCAGTTCTTC.

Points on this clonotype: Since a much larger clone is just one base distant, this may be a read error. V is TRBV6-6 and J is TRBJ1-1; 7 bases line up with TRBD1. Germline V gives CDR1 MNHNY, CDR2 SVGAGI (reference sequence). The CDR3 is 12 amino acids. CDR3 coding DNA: TGTGCCAGTGACAGGGTAAACACTGGAGCTTTCTTT. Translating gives CASDRVNTGAFF.

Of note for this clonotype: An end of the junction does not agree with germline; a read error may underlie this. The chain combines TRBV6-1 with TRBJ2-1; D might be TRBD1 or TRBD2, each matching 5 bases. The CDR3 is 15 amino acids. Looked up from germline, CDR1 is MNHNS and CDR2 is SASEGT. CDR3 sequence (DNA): TGTGTTAGCAGTGAATTAGGGACGGAGGACAATGAGCAGTTATTC. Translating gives CVSSELGTEDNEQLF.